This T cell receptor (beta chain) was recovered during a study of cytomegalovirus exposure and HLA in healthy donors. Study findings and constraints: Within the roughly 120 validation repertoires, first-cohort TCR clusters tended to co-occur, according to a later analysis.

The CDR3 spans 16 residues. The V gene lost 5 bases and the J gene lost 0 bases, with 17 bases spanning the gap. The V gene's germline CDR1 is SGHTA and CDR2 FQGNSA. Concerning this clone itself: Antigen: not known.

TCRdb's copy holds only in-frame clones and misses some; the assay was immunoSEQ multiplex PCR. Of more than 95,000 clones listed, about 85% are singletons. J is TRBJ2-7 and V is TRBV7-2; possibly TRBD1 for D (5 bases). Sequencing was performed on PBMCs. This sequence originates from a young man in good health and CMV-seropositive. The CDR3 loop reads CASSPPSGISSYEQYF. CDR3 sequence (DNA): TGTGCCAGCAGCCCCCCGTCAGGGATAAGCTCCTACGAGCAGTACTTC.